Listed below are T cell receptor beta chains from one sample, sequenced in a study of OX40 agonist ivuxolimab in advanced cancers. Sequencing used immunoSEQ multiplex PCR; TCRdb keeps in-frame clones, though not all of them. The sample yields 65,000 to 75,000 clones, around 90% seen once. The specimen was CD4+ or CD8+ T cells sorted from blood, collected in a trial of the OX40 agonist ivuxolimab. All receptors derive from an adult with an advanced solid tumor such as melanoma, head and neck, liver or kidney cancer. Each CDR3 is given with its conserved first and last residue. D genes are given only for firm matches. Clone size, where shown, is once, few, many, or a class for clones that have expanded.

>TRBV11-1|-|TRBJ1-1|-
CASSLVAGGTEAFF
TGTGCCAGCAGCTTAGTCGCGGGTGGCACTGAAGCTTTCTTT
>TRBV7-2|once|TRBJ2-7|TRBD1
CASSLAGTGVSEQYF
TGCGCCAGCAGCTTAGCCGGGACAGGGGTCTCCGAGCAGTACTTC
>TRBV5-6|-|TRBJ1-1|-
CASSLKLRNTEAFF
TGTGCCAGCAGCCTCAAGCTCAGGAACACTGAAGCTTTCTTT
>TRBV6-6|once|TRBJ1-5|-
CASSYSWQSNQPQHF
TGTGCCAGCAGTTACTCATGGCAGTCCAATCAGCCCCAGCATTTT
>TRBV4-1|-|TRBJ1-2|-
CASSQEVQGNGYTF
TGCGCCAGCAGCCAAGAGGTCCAGGGCAATGGCTACACCTTC
>TRBV7-8|-|TRBJ1-2|TRBD1
CASSLGQGASDDYGYTF
TGTGCCAGCAGCTTGGGACAGGGGGCGAGTGATGACTATGGCTACACCTTC
>TRBV5-1|-|TRBJ2-1|TRBD1
CASSLDRDEQFF
TGCGCCAGCAGCTTAGACAGGGATGAGCAGTTCTTC
>TRBV7-2|-|TRBJ1-4|-
CASSQGQGKKLFF
TGTGCCAGCAGCCAAGGCCAGGGAAAGAAACTGTTTTTT
>TRBV6-1|-|TRBJ1-1|TRBD1
CASSGTRGQGAWTEAFF
TGTGCCAGCAGTGGGACCCGCGGACAGGGGGCCTGGACTGAAGCTTTCTTT
>TRBV28|-|TRBJ2-5|-
CASSSYQETQYF
TGTGCCAGCAGTTCGTACCAAGAGACCCAGTACTTC
>TRBV4-1|-|TRBJ1-5|-
CASSQIFGNQPQHF
TGCGCCAGCAGCCAAATCTTTGGCAATCAGCCCCAGCATTTT
>TRBV25-1|-|TRBJ2-5|-
CASSEGAGPGETQYF
TGTGCCAGCAGTGAAGGGGCAGGACCGGGAGAGACCCAGTACTTC
>TRBV6-5|-|TRBJ1-2|TRBD1
CASSYSRDRSGYTF
TGTGCCAGCAGTTACTCGAGGGACAGATCTGGCTACACCTTC
>TRBV7-8|-|TRBJ1-6|TRBD1
CASSPRTGTDNSPLHF
TGTGCCAGCAGCCCGCGGACCGGGACAGATAATTCACCCCTCCACTTT
>TRBV5-4|-|TRBJ2-3|TRBD1
CASSSGTDTDTQYF
TGTGCCAGCAGCTCGGGGACAGATACAGATACGCAGTATTTT
>TRBV5-1|once|TRBJ1-2|-
CASSLSGRDYGYTF
TGCGCCAGCAGCTTGTCTGGCCGAGACTATGGCTACACCTTC
>TRBV6-5|-|TRBJ1-2|-
CASSYGASNYGYTF
TGTGCCAGCAGTTACGGGGCTTCTAACTATGGCTACACCTTC
>TRBV7-2|-|TRBJ2-1|TRBD2
CASSLQTSGGAGAREQFF
TGTGCCAGCAGCTTGCAGACTAGCGGGGGGGCCGGGGCTAGGGAGCAGTTCTTC
>TRBV18|-|TRBJ1-2|TRBD1
CASSPDRGSYTF
TGTGCCAGCTCTCCCGACAGGGGTAGCTACACCTTC
>TRBV7-9|-|TRBJ2-3|-
CASSSGQPDTQYF
TGTGCCAGCAGCTCCGGACAGCCAGATACGCAGTATTTT
>TRBV10-3|-|TRBJ1-4|-
CATRDGANEKLFF
TGTGCCACCCGGGACGGTGCTAATGAAAAACTGTTTTTT
>TRBV7-8|-|TRBJ2-7|TRBD2
CASSLSSGVTPYEQYF
TGTGCCAGCAGCCTCTCTAGCGGGGTAACGCCCTACGAGCAGTACTTC
>TRBV6-1|-|TRBJ2-3|TRBD2
CASSERTSGVSTQYF
TGTGCCAGCAGTGAAAGGACTAGCGGGGTCTCTACGCAGTATTTT
>TRBV11-3|once|TRBJ2-3|-
CASSLGLGATQYF
TGTGCCAGCAGCTTAGGGCTAGGGGCTACGCAGTATTTT
>TRBV5-1|-|TRBJ1-2|-
CASSTGQQANYGYTF
TGCGCCAGCAGCACCGGACAGCAAGCTAACTATGGCTACACCTTC
>TRBV29-1|-|TRBJ1-1|TRBD1
CSGGQPGTGFPEAFF
TGCAGCGGCGGACAACCCGGGACAGGGTTCCCTGAAGCTTTCTTT
>TRBV7-8|-|TRBJ2-2|-
CASSLRPSNTGELFF
TGTGCCAGCAGCTTAAGACCATCGAACACCGGGGAGCTGTTTTTT
>TRBV11-1|-|TRBJ2-2|-
CASRLVGDTGELFF
TGTGCCAGCCGGCTGGTAGGGGACACCGGGGAGCTGTTTTTT
>TRBV27|once|TRBJ2-7|-
CASSFSGPAYEQYF
TGTGCCAGCAGTTTTTCCGGGCCTGCCTACGAGCAGTACTTC
>TRBV7-9|-|TRBJ2-5|-
CASSLAGDPLQETQYF
TGTGCCAGCAGCTTAGCAGGCGATCCTCTCCAAGAGACCCAGTACTTC
>TRBV18|-|TRBJ1-1|-
CASSNNRENTEAFF
TGTGCCAGCTCAAACAACAGGGAGAACACTGAAGCTTTCTTT
>TRBV27|-|TRBJ2-1|TRBD2
CASSFRTPGLASNEQFF
TGTGCCAGCAGTTTTCGAACGCCGGGACTAGCTTCAAATGAGCAGTTCTTC
>TRBV19|-|TRBJ2-6|-
CASSSGVTGANVLTF
TGTGCCAGTTCATCAGGGGTGACCGGGGCCAACGTCCTGACTTTC
>TRBV12-5|-|TRBJ1-4|-
CASGPPGSFQEKLFF
TGTGCTAGTGGTCCCCCAGGGTCTTTTCAAGAAAAACTGTTTTTT
>TRBV6-5|-|TRBJ2-7|TRBD1
CASGRQGAGEQYF
TGTGCCAGCGGCCGGCAGGGGGCGGGAGAGCAGTACTTC
>TRBV5-4|-|TRBJ1-2|TRBD1
CASRTNRGSNYGYTF
TGTGCCAGCAGGACTAACAGGGGATCGAACTATGGCTACACCTTC
>TRBV7-9|-|TRBJ2-1|TRBD1
CASSLASGTGDNQFF
TGTGCCAGCAGCTTAGCATCCGGGACAGGGGATAACCAGTTCTTC
>TRBV5-1|-|TRBJ2-3|TRBD2
CASSTGGDSTDTQYF
TGCGCCAGCAGCACGGGGGGTGACAGCACAGATACGCAGTATTTT
>TRBV6-6|-|TRBJ1-1|TRBD1
CASSPGTGNTEAFF
TGTGCCAGCAGTCCTGGGACAGGTAACACTGAAGCTTTCTTT
>TRBV6-5|-|TRBJ1-2|-
CASSYQGWGYTF
TGTGCCAGCAGTTATCAGGGATGGGGCTACACCTTC
>TRBV9|-|TRBJ2-3|TRBD2
CASSVAGGVSDTQYF
TGTGCCAGCAGCGTAGCCGGGGGGGTGTCAGATACGCAGTATTTT
>TRBV4-1|-|TRBJ1-5|TRBD1
CASSLTGTGGDQPQHF
TGCGCCAGCAGCCTGACCGGGACAGGGGGCGATCAGCCCCAGCATTTT
>TRBV2|-|TRBJ1-4|-
CASRQQELGSTNEKLFF
TGTGCCAGCAGGCAACAGGAGCTTGGATCGACTAATGAAAAACTGTTTTTT
>TRBV6-4|-|TRBJ2-3|TRBD2
CATRGGPGDTQYF
TGTGCCACCCGGGGGGGGCCAGGGGATACGCAGTATTTT
>TRBV27|once|TRBJ2-1|TRBD2
CASSPGLALLYNEQFF
TGTGCCAGCAGCCCGGGACTAGCCCTCCTCTACAATGAGCAGTTCTTC
>TRBV29-1|-|TRBJ1-2|-
CSVDGTRNYGYTF
TGCAGCGTTGATGGGACAAGGAACTATGGCTACACCTTC